This TCR beta chain is from a study of regulatory T cells in long-lasting Graves disease. According to the study, TCR beta libraries were built with iRepertoire HTBI primers and CDR3-region Arm-PCR. TCRdb re-called the multiplex PCR reads through MiXCR, storing one row per CDR3 protein. Here the sample spans approximately 490,000 distinct CDR3 sequences, 15% to 20% being singletons. In this sample, this clonotype turned up many times. The target antigen is unknown. V lost 2 bases, J lost 8 bases, and 22 bases lay in between. CDR1 and CDR2 (germline): SGHRS, YFSETQ. This CDR3 region has 17 residues. Described time point: newly diagnosed GD, antithyroid drugs for less than 3 months. RNA extracted from PBMCs served as the sequencing template. Whole-study findings and limits: TRBV28, TRBJ1-2 and TRBJ2-5 emerged as the favored segments in persistent disease. Peripheral blood was the sole material, not thyroid tissue.

These data were also reused for a study on T cells in Graves' hyperthyroidism and ophthalmopathy. As that report states: Pregnant or lactating patients were excluded, as were those with uncontrolled infection or other autoimmune disease. A first-round RT-PCR of the TCR CDR3 used the HTBI primer set.

The rearrangement links TRBV5-1 to TRBJ2-2, with D perhaps matching TRBD2 (5 bases). This TCR derives from a man aged 35-49 years with Graves disease. The starting material was peripheral blood mononuclear cells (PBMCs), obtained at new diagnosis, from a patient treated with antithyroid drugs. CDR3 in amino acids: CASSLGSSRLFTGELFF. The CDR3 coding sequence is TGCGCCAGCAGCTTAGGGAGTAGCCGCCTTTTTACTGGGGAGCTGTTTTTT.